This entry lists 12 T cell receptor beta chains sequenced from one sample in a study of early T cells in non-severe SARS-CoV-2 infection. TCRdb used MiXCR to reprocess the 5' RACE reads, holding one entry per CDR3 protein. There are about 64,000 distinct CDR3 sequences in the sample; over 4.5% occur only once, and just under 5% lies in the top ten. Sequencing was performed on whole blood. Receptor source: an adult who was a healthcare worker with PCR-confirmed SARS-CoV-2 infection or an uninfected control (not recorded which).

This clonotype was seen ten or more times. This chain uses TRBV7-8 with TRBJ2-7; TRBD2 is a possible D gene (6 bases). The CDR3 spans 15 residues. Germline CDR1 reads SGHVS; CDR2 reads FQNEAQ. The V and J ends lost 1 base and 2 bases respectively, with 12 bases between them. The CDR3 region has the DNA TGTGCCAGCAGCTTAGTATTAGGGACTGCCTACGAGCAGTACTTC. This encodes CASSLVLGTAYEQYF.

This chain joins TRBV5-4 and TRBJ2-6; possibly TRBD1 or TRBD2 for D (5 bases each). Germline V gene lookup returns CDR1 SGHNT and CDR2 YYREEE (reference sequence). The V and J ends lost 0 bases and 3 bases respectively, with 13 bases between them. This CDR3 region has 17 residues. In DNA, the CDR3 is TGTGCCAGCAGCTTGGATCGTGTGGGGGTTGGGGCCAACGTCCTGACTTTC. As protein: CASSLDRVGVGANVLTF.

This clonotype has at least ten counts. This chain connects TRBV4-3 to TRBJ1-4; tentative D call: TRBD1 (5 bases). The CDR3 consists of 15 residues. Trimming shortened V by 0 bases and J by 7 bases, and 12 bases separated the two germline ends. CDR1 LGHNA and CDR2 YSLEER come from the germline V gene. The CDR3 DNA reads as TGCGCCAGCAGCCAAGATCGGGGACGGTCTGAAAAACTGTTTTTT. Translation gives CASSQDRGRSEKLFF.

The gene calls are TRBV5-1 and TRBJ2-3, with 8 bases identical to TRBD1. This CDR3 region has 15 residues. Germline V gives CDR1 SGHRS, CDR2 YFSETQ. J gave up 5 bases and V 1 base, and 6 bases lay outside the gene matches. CDR3 protein: CASSLSQGAIDTQYF. The CDR3 DNA sequence: TGCGCCAGCAGCTTGAGCCAGGGGGCCATAGATACGCAGTATTTT.

The chain combines TRBV12-3 or TRBV12-4 with TRBJ2-3; 9 bases agree with TRBD2. Trimming took 11 bases from V and 5 from J; bases not matched to a gene: 5. There are 12 residues in the CDR3. DNA for the CDR3: TGTGCCGGCGGACTAGCGCTAGATACGCAGTATTTT. This translates into CAGGLALDTQYF.

As concerns this clonotype: A much larger clone sits a single nucleotide away, making a read error possible. This chain links TRBV5-1 with TRBJ2-1; 10 bases are shared with TRBD2. Per germline, CDR1 SGHRS and CDR2 YFSETQ. CDR3 length: 15 residues. In DNA, the CDR3 is TGCACCAGCAGCTTAACCGGGACTAGCGACAATGAGCAGTTCTTC. Translating it yields CTSSLTGTSDNEQFF. The full variable domain, with the rest looked up from reference TRBV5-1 and TRBJ2-1, is KAGVTQTPRYLIKTRGQQVTLSCSPISGHRSVSWYQQTPGQGLQFLFEYFSETQRNKGNFPGRFSGRQFSNSRSEMNVSTLELGDSALYLCTSSLTGTSDNEQFFGPGTRLTVL.

The CDR3 nucleotides read TGTGCCAGCAGCCCAACCTTAGCGGGCAATGAGCAGTTCTTC. This encodes CASSPTLAGNEQFF. This chain connects TRBV7-2 to TRBJ2-1; 7 nucleotides agree with TRBD2. The CDR3 contains 14 residues. The ends lost 5 bases at V and 6 bases at J; junction bases unmatched: 7. Germline values: CDR1 SGHTA, CDR2 FQGNSA.

This clonotype has a count of ten or more. The V gene is TRBV9, the J gene TRBJ2-1, with TRBD1 matching over 9 bases. There are 15 residues in the CDR3. J was trimmed by 3 bases and V by 3 bases; bases with no gene match: 4. The germline V gene has CDR1 SGDLS and CDR2 YYNGEE. The CDR3: CASSELGQGYNEQFF. The CDR3 DNA reads as TGTGCCAGCAGCGAGCTGGGACAGGGCTACAATGAGCAGTTCTTC.

This clonotype was seen many times. The chain carries TRBV4-2 and TRBJ2-3; possibly TRBD1 or TRBD2 for D (5 bases each). Trimming removed 6 bases from V and 4 bases from J, with 11 bases in between. This CDR3 spans 13 amino acids. Per the germline V gene, CDR1 is LGHNA and CDR2 is YNFKEQ. The CDR3 DNA is TGTGCCAGCAGAAACCAGGGACCAGATACGCAGTATTTT. Translation: CASRNQGPDTQYF.

The sample holds a few counts of this clonotype. J is TRBJ2-1 and V is TRBV7-2, with a weak D call TRBD1 (5 bases). The CDR3 consists of 15 residues. Germline V lookup: CDR1 SGHTA, CDR2 FQGNSA. V was clipped by 4 bases and J by 5 bases, with 15 bases between them. The CDR3 nucleotides read TGTGCCAGCAGCTCCCATACGACGACAGACAATGAGCAGTTCTTC. Protein sequence: CASSSHTTTDNEQFF.

This clonotype has just a few counts. CDR3 protein: CASSSPGQNNEKLFF. CDR3 in DNA: TGTGCCAGTAGTAGTCCGGGGCAGAATAATGAAAAACTGTTTTTT. The rearrangement links TRBV19 to TRBJ1-4; D is perhaps TRBD1 (5 bases). The CDR3 is 15 residues long. Germline assignment: CDR1 LNHDA and CDR2 SQIVND (reference sequence). V was cut by 4 bases and J by 4 bases, with 13 bases left in between.

This clonotype was counted a few times. The chain uses TRBV3-1 and TRBJ1-2, with D hard to call. With 3 bases removed from V and 4 bases from J, the gap between germline ends came to 9 bases. Germline V gives CDR1 LGHDT, CDR2 YNNKEL (reference sequence). CDR3 length: 13 amino acids. The chain's CDR3 is CASSQAGGYGYTF. In DNA form, the CDR3 reads TGTGCCAGCAGCCAGGCAGGAGGCTATGGCTACACCTTC.